In this sample, the clone carrying this T cell receptor (beta chain) turned up a few times. Its antigen is unidentified. The data stem from a study of post-analysis software for immune sequencing data. Study summary: Relapsing-remitting, secondary progressive and progressive-relapsing multiple sclerosis were all included among the disease courses.

Each TCR beta cDNA library carried unique molecular identifiers. TCRdb re-called the PCR reads with MiXCR, one entry per CDR3 protein. The repertoire holds a few hundred thousand distinct CDR3 sequences, with approximately 42% as singletons. The CDR3 spans 15 residues. V lost 5 bases and J lost 3; bases outside the gene matches: 7. General study results and limits: TRBV5-6, TRBV5-1 and TRBV20-1 were among five TRBV segments more frequent in patients than controls.

The origin of this receptor is a girl aged 2 to 9 with multiple sclerosis. The genes are TRBV12-3 or TRBV12-4 and TRBJ2-7; TRBD2 agrees at 10 bases. The source material was blood. CDR3: CASSPYWTSGYEQYF. The CDR3 nucleotides are TGTGCCAGCAGTCCGTATTGGACTAGCGGCTACGAGCAGTACTTC.